This TCR delta chain comes out of a study of gamma delta lymphoproliferative disorders and STAT genes. At the level of the study: At least 50 ng of genomic DNA went into each LymphoTrack Dx TCRG Assay library. For the delta chain, EuroClonality-NGS standard procedure was applied.

TCRdb fed the multiplex PCR reads to CATT. The sample lists some 3,800 delta-chain clones, 1% occurring once. Per germline, CDR1 GEAIGNYY and CDR2 EKD. The CDR3 totals 23 residues. In this sample, this clone turned up a few times. Its antigen is not known. A far larger clone is just one base off, so this is likely a read error. Different DNA sequences within this sample yield the same CDR3. Genomic DNA from isolated PBMCs served as the sequencing template. Whole-study findings and limits: Patient-control comparisons may be limited by differing T cell maturation stages. Apart from two gamma clonotypes, major patient clonotypes were public.

This sequence was found in a human donor in good health. Sequenced material: blood. The chain links TRDV2 to TRDJ3; TRDD3 aligns across 8 bases. In DNA form, the CDR3 reads TGCGCCTGTGACACCGTTTCTGGGGGACACAGTACTTTTAGCTCCTGGGACACCCGACAGATGTTTTTC. Protein product: CACDTVSGGHSTFSSWDTRQMFF.